Listed here are 25 T cell receptor beta chains from one sample, sequenced in a study of T cell changes during pregnancy in multiple sclerosis. Sequenced by immunoSEQ multiplex PCR; TCRdb stores in-frame clones only, minus some. This sample carries 40,000 or so clones, more than 85% of them seen once, and the ten largest clones take about 12%. The material sequenced was CD8+ T cells from peripheral blood mononuclear cells, taken after pregnancy. Every receptor here comes from a female donor with multiple sclerosis, enrolled in a pregnancy study.

As DNA, the CDR3 is TGTGCCAGCAGCCTCTTGACTAGCGGGCCTCCCTACAATGAGCAGTTCTTC. Encoded protein: CASSLLTSGPPYNEQFF. This chain joins TRBV7-6 and TRBJ2-1, with 10 nucleotides matching TRBD2. V lost 5 bases to trimming and J lost 2 bases; unmatched junction nucleotides: 9. The CDR3 runs 17 residues. Germline V CDR1 and CDR2: SGHVS, FNYEAQ. Variable domain in full (rest from reference TRBV7-6 and TRBJ2-1): GAGVSQSPRYKVTKRGQDVALRCDPISGHVSLYWYRQALGQGPEFLTYFNYEAQQDKSGLPNDRFSAERPEGSISTLTIQRTEQRDSAMYRCASSLLTSGPPYNEQFFGPGTRLTVL.

This clone was seen once. The V and J genes are TRBV5-5 and TRBJ1-1, with 8 bases that match TRBD1. The CDR3 consists of 16 residues. The germline V gene encodes CDR1 SGHKS and CDR2 YYEKEE (reference sequence). V lost 3 bases to trimming and J lost 1 base; unmatched junction nucleotides: 8. The CDR3 protein is CASSSSPDRGNTEAFF. The CDR3 coding sequence is TGTGCCAGCAGCTCAAGTCCCGACAGGGGGAACACTGAAGCTTTCTTT.

The chain combines TRBV6-1 with TRBJ1-2; D perhaps matches TRBD1 (5 bases). This CDR3 has 13 residues. The germline V gene has CDR1 MNHNS and CDR2 SASEGT. The V end was cut by 8 bases, the J end by 4 bases, with 14 bases between. The CDR3 loop is CASPGGVAYGYTF. CDR3 nucleotides: TGTGCCAGCCCCGGGGGGGTAGCCTATGGCTACACCTTC.

J is TRBJ2-2 and V is TRBV9; 7 bases line up with TRBD2. The ends lost 5 bases at V and 6 bases at J; junction bases unmatched: 7. Germline V gene sequence: CDR1 SGDLS, CDR2 YYNGEE. The CDR3 is 14 residues long. The CDR3 is CASRAGVSPGELFF. In DNA form, the CDR3 reads TGTGCCAGCAGGGCGGGGGTTTCCCCCGGGGAGCTGTTTTTT.

The chain recombines TRBV28 with TRBJ2-7, with D unclear. Trimming took off 2 bases at V and 3 bases at J, with 11 bases between the two ends. This CDR3 has 14 residues. Germline V CDR1 and CDR2: MDHEN, SYDVKM. DNA for the CDR3: TGTGCCAGCAGTTTAATGGCCGGGTTCTACGAGCAGTACTTC. Its translation: CASSLMAGFYEQYF.

Only one count was recorded for this clone. This rearrangement joins TRBV11-1 to TRBJ2-2, with TRBD2 as a possible D gene (5 bases). V was cut by 5 bases and J by 4 bases, with 14 bases left in between. The CDR3 spans 15 residues. Germline lookup yields CDR1 SGHAT and CDR2 FQDESV (reference sequence). Here the CDR3 reads CASSPTARGTGELFF. Written as DNA, the CDR3 is TGTGCCAGCAGCCCGACGGCTCGGGGCACCGGGGAGCTGTTTTTT.

The rearrangement joins TRBV27 to TRBJ2-1; TRBD1 agrees at 7 bases. V was pared by 5 bases and J by 3 bases, with 4 bases of the junction left unmatched. There are 14 residues in the CDR3. Germline lookup yields CDR1 MNHEY and CDR2 SMNVEV (reference sequence). The CDR3 loop is CASSLTGDYNEQFF. The CDR3 region has the DNA TGTGCCAGCAGTCTCACAGGGGACTACAATGAGCAGTTCTTC.

The chain couples TRBV11-3 to TRBJ2-7; 10 nucleotides align to TRBD2. Germline V lookup: CDR1 SGHNT, CDR2 YENEEA. The CDR3 has 16 amino acids. Trimming cost V 4 bases and J 1 base; bases outside gene matches: 7. The DNA for the CDR3 is TGTGCCAGCAGCTGGGGGGGACTAGCGAGGTCCTACGAGCAGTACTTC. Protein sequence: CASSWGGLARSYEQYF.

This chain connects TRBV4-1 to TRBJ2-5; D gene uncertain. This CDR3 spans 17 amino acids. V lost 1 base and J 2 bases, leaving 17 bases between the germline ends. Germline V lookup: CDR1 MGHRA, CDR2 YSYEKL. The CDR3 DNA is TGCGCCAGCAGCCAAGGATTGGTCTCCGCTCGGCAAGAGACCCAGTACTTC. Protein sequence: CASSQGLVSARQETQYF.

The rearrangement joins TRBV7-9 to TRBJ2-7; no clear D. Germline lookup yields CDR1 SEHNR and CDR2 FQNEAQ (reference sequence). V dropped 5 bases and J dropped 2 bases, with 13 bases sitting between them. The CDR3 length is 14 residues. The CDR3 loop reads CASSPPELTYEQYF. The CDR3 bases are TGTGCCAGCAGCCCCCCCGAGCTTACCTACGAGCAGTACTTC.

V and J are TRBV7-9 and TRBJ2-3; 9 positions match TRBD2. CDR1 is SEHNR and CDR2 is FQNEAQ in the germline V gene (reference sequence). The ends lost 5 bases at V and 4 bases at J; junction bases unmatched: 4. The CDR3 has 14 amino acids. The DNA for the CDR3 is TGTGCCAGCAGCCGGACTAGCGTAGCAGATACGCAGTATTTT. Translating it yields CASSRTSVADTQYF.

The J gene is TRBJ2-7, the V gene TRBV27, with D perhaps matching TRBD1 (6 bases). The CDR3 totals 17 residues. Between the trimmed V and J ends, which lost 7 bases and 2 bases, there was a span of 24 bases. CDR1 MNHEY and CDR2 SMNVEV come from the germline V gene (reference sequence). This CDR3 reads CASTSRSQGFGPYEQYF. The CDR3 DNA reads TGTGCCAGCACCTCACGCTCACAGGGATTTGGTCCCTACGAGCAGTACTTC.

This clone was counted a single time. The rearrangement links TRBV6-5 to TRBJ2-5; 7 nucleotides agree with TRBD2. Trimming at V came to 6 bases and at J to 5 bases, leaving 12 bases not matched to a gene. Germline loops: CDR1 MNHEY, CDR2 SVGAGI. This CDR3 contains 15 residues. The CDR3 region has the DNA TGTGCCAGCAGCCAGGAACTAGCGTCTCTGGAGACCCAGTACTTC. It yields the protein CASSQELASLETQYF.

The chain joins TRBV13 to TRBJ1-2; 7 bases line up with TRBD1. V gave up 0 bases and J gave up 4 bases; unmatched junction bases: 5. This CDR3 region has 15 residues. Germline CDR1 reads PRHDT; CDR2 reads FYEKMQ (reference sequence). In DNA form, the CDR3 reads TGTGCCAGCAGCTTAGGCCGACAGGGAGGCTATGGCTACACCTTC. This encodes CASSLGRQGGYGYTF.

The rearrangement uses TRBV27 and TRBJ2-1; 8 bases agree with TRBD2. The germline V gene encodes CDR1 MNHEY and CDR2 SMNVEV (reference sequence). V gave up 5 bases and J gave up 0 bases; unmatched junction bases: 6. CDR3 size: 16 residues. CDR3 DNA sequence: TGTGCCAGCAGTGCCAGTAGCGGGGACTCCTACAATGAGCAGTTCTTC. Protein sequence: CASSASSGDSYNEQFF.

This sequence joins TRBV6-5 and TRBJ2-7, with TRBD2 identical over 8 bases. After removal of 0 bases from V and 4 bases from J, the junction contained 5 bases not matched to a gene. Germline CDR1 and CDR2: MNHEY and SVGAGI. CDR3 length equals 15 residues. For the CDR3, the DNA is TGTGCCAGCAGTTACTCTAGCGGGGAGGGTTACGAGCAGTACTTC. Translation gives CASSYSSGEGYEQYF.

The J gene is TRBJ2-1, the V gene TRBV7-3; 9 bases fit TRBD2. J gave up 6 bases and V 0 bases, and 3 bases lay outside the gene matches. The CDR3 contains 15 residues. CDR1 is SGHTA, CDR2 FQGTGA, per germline. The CDR3 sequence is CASSLTTSGGNEQFF. In DNA, the CDR3 is TGTGCCAGCAGCTTAACGACTAGCGGTGGCAATGAGCAGTTCTTC.

This rearrangement joins TRBV5-1 to TRBJ2-2; TRBD1 matches 10 bases. CDR3 length equals 15 residues. V gave up 4 bases and J gave up 4 bases; unmatched junction bases: 4. Germline CDR1 is SGHRS and CDR2 is YFSETQ. The CDR3 nucleotides read TGCGCCAGCAGCCCCAGGACAGGGGGCACCGGGGAGCTGTTTTTT. The encoded protein is CASSPRTGGTGELFF. The full variable domain, its missing parts supplied by reference TRBV5-1 and TRBJ2-2, is KAGVTQTPRYLIKTRGQQVTLSCSPISGHRSVSWYQQTPGQGLQFLFEYFSETQRNKGNFPGRFSGRQFSNSRSEMNVSTLELGDSALYLCASSPRTGGTGELFFGEGSRLTVL.

The V call is TRBV19, the J call TRBJ2-1, with a weak D call TRBD2 (6 bases). This CDR3 region has 13 residues. With 3 bases removed from V and 8 bases from J, the gap between germline ends came to 11 bases. Germline V CDR1 and CDR2: LNHDA, SQIVND (reference sequence). CDR3 protein: CASSIRTIDEQFF. The CDR3 DNA follows: TGTGCCAGTAGTATCAGGACTATTGATGAGCAGTTCTTC.

The chain is built from TRBV5-6 and TRBJ2-1; 7 bases fit TRBD2. V gave up 0 bases and J gave up 7 bases; unmatched junction bases: 4. The CDR3 has 14 amino acids. The germline V gene encodes CDR1 SGHDT and CDR2 YYEEEE. CDR3 bases: TGTGCCAGCAGCTTGGGCGGGGGACTGAATGAGCAGTTCTTC. Translated, it gives CASSLGGGLNEQFF.

This chain links TRBV5-6 with TRBJ2-5, with a weak D call TRBD1 (6 bases). The germline V gene encodes CDR1 SGHDT and CDR2 YYEEEE. CDR3 length: 14 amino acids. V lost 1 base to trimming and J lost 1 base, with 8 bases between them. In nucleotides, the CDR3 is TGTGCCAGCAGCTTGATCAGGGGCCAAGAGACCCAGTACTTC. Its translation is CASSLIRGQETQYF.

This clone was seen a handful of times. This rearrangement joins TRBV27 to TRBJ2-7, with D unclear. The length of the CDR3 is 11 residues. Germline values: CDR1 MNHEY, CDR2 SMNVEV (reference sequence). V shed 6 bases and J shed 3 bases, with 6 bases lying between them. The CDR3 region is CASRSSYEQYF. CDR3 DNA: TGTGCCAGCAGGTCTAGCTACGAGCAGTACTTC.

This chain joins TRBV6-6 and TRBJ1-1; 7 bases fit TRBD1. Germline V CDR1 and CDR2: MNHNY, SVGAGI (reference sequence). The CDR3 spans 12 residues. With 8 bases clipped from V and 5 bases from J, the junction kept 5 bases outside the gene matches. The CDR3 region has the DNA TGTGCCAGCGGAGACAGGGTTACTGAAGCTTTCTTT. Translation gives CASGDRVTEAFF.

This clone appeared once. The gene calls are TRBV30 and TRBJ1-5; 11 positions agree with TRBD1. J lost 6 bases, V lost 0 bases, and 4 bases had no gene match. The CDR3 length is 15 residues. Germline CDR1 is GTSNPN and CDR2 is SVGIG (reference sequence). The CDR3 loop reads CAWSVGTGGTQPQHF. For the CDR3, the DNA is TGTGCCTGGAGTGTTGGGACAGGGGGTACTCAGCCCCAGCATTTT.

V gene TRBV28 combines with J gene TRBJ2-7; D gene unclear. V lost 5 bases and J 6 bases, leaving 11 bases between the germline ends. This CDR3 region has 12 residues. Germline CDR1 reads MDHEN; CDR2 reads SYDVKM. The DNA of the CDR3 is TGTGCCAGCAGTCCAACAGCTATCGAGCAGTACTTC. Translated: CASSPTAIEQYF.